One sample yielded the 9 T cell receptor beta chains listed below, sequenced in a study of blood T cell repertoires in COVID-19. Produced via immunoSEQ multiplex PCR; TCRdb's table is partial and in-frame only. The table shows tens of thousands of clones, with 91% occurring only once. The sequenced sample was peripheral blood. These receptors were obtained from a woman in her 70s with active COVID-19.

The rearrangement links TRBV19 to TRBJ2-1; TRBD2 matches 8 bases. Germline values: CDR1 LNHDA, CDR2 SQIVND (reference sequence). The CDR3 loop spans 13 amino acids. With V trimmed by 7 bases and J by 6 bases, 5 bases remained unmatched. CDR3 protein: CASNSGTSNEQFF. The CDR3 nucleotides are TGTGCCAGTAACTCCGGGACTAGCAATGAGCAGTTCTTC.

A few counts support this clone. The V call is TRBV10-1, the J call TRBJ1-6; D remains ambiguous. This CDR3 comprises 15 residues. Looked up from germline, CDR1 is WNHNN and CDR2 is SYGVQD (reference sequence). V was shortened by 0 bases and J by 10 bases, with 13 bases between the two germline ends. For the CDR3, the DNA is TGCGCCAGCAGTGAGTCGAGGCGGCCGCAATCACCCCTCCACTTT. This sequence encodes CASSESRRPQSPLHF.

Only one count was recorded for this clone. This chain links TRBV7-9 with TRBJ1-5; a possible D gene is TRBD1 (5 bases). The germline V gene encodes CDR1 SEHNR and CDR2 FQNEAQ (reference sequence). Trimming pared 0 bases from V and 5 bases from J, leaving 11 bases between. The length of the CDR3 is 15 residues. The CDR3 spells CASSLAGGGDQPQHF. CDR3 nucleotides: TGTGCCAGCAGCTTAGCCGGCGGGGGGGATCAGCCCCAGCATTTT.

A word on this clone: One end of the junction does not line up with germline, which may come from a read error. The chain couples TRBV7-7 to TRBJ2-5; TRBD2 matches 8 bases. Germline CDR1 and CDR2: SSHAT and FNYEAQ (reference sequence). The CDR3 has 17 amino acids. The CDR3 spells CASSPGLAALSTETQYF. CDR3 nucleotide sequence: TGTGCTAGCAGCCCCGGACTAGCAGCCCTTAGCACAGAGACCCAGTACTTC. The variable domain in full, completed from reference TRBV7-7 and TRBJ2-5, reads GAGVSQSPRYKVTKRGQDVTLRCDPISSHATLYWYQQALGQGPEFLTYFNYEAQPDKSGLPSDRFSAERPEGSISTLTIQRTEQRDSAMYRCASSPGLAALSTETQYFGPGTRLLVL.

The V and J genes are TRBV6-2 or TRBV6-3 and TRBJ2-1; TRBD1 aligns across 7 bases. The CDR3 is 17 amino acids. Germline V lookup: CDR1 MNHEY, CDR2 SVGEGT. Trimming cost V 2 bases and J 1 base; bases outside gene matches: 8. Here the CDR3 reads CASSYPGQHISYNEQFF. DNA of the CDR3: TGTGCCAGCAGTTACCCGGGACAGCACATTTCCTACAATGAGCAGTTCTTC.

The V call is TRBV7-9, the J call TRBJ2-3, with TRBD2 matching 9 bases. From germline, CDR1 is SEHNR and CDR2 FQNEAQ (reference sequence). CDR3 length: 15 amino acids. V lost 7 bases and J lost 0; bases outside the gene matches: 5. The DNA of the CDR3 is TGTGCCAGCAAACTAGGACTAGCGAGCACAGATACGCAGTATTTT. It yields the protein CASKLGLASTDTQYF.

The rearrangement joins TRBV11-3 to TRBJ2-1; 13 bases align to TRBD2. V lost 5 bases to trimming and J lost 5 bases; unmatched junction nucleotides: 6. The germline gives CDR1 SGHNT, CDR2 YENEEA. This CDR3 spans 16 amino acids. The chain's CDR3 is CASSLGTSGTNNEQFF. The CDR3 nucleotides read TGTGCCAGCAGCCTCGGGACTAGCGGGACAAACAATGAGCAGTTCTTC.

The genes are TRBV12-1 and TRBJ1-2. TRBV12-1 is assigned pseudogene status. This CDR3 comprises 14 residues. Here the CDR3 reads CASSFVARRYGYTF. CDR3 in DNA: TGTGCCAGCAGCTTTGTAGCGAGGCGTTATGGCTACACCTTC.

CDR3 region: CASSPQGASTEAFF. Written as DNA, the CDR3 is TGTGCCAGCAGCCCACAGGGGGCGAGCACTGAAGCTTTCTTT. The chain joins TRBV7-3 to TRBJ1-1, with 9 bases that match TRBD1. Germline trimming cut 5 bases from V and 4 bases from J; bases unmatched to any gene: 5. The V gene's germline CDR1 is SGHTA and CDR2 FQGTGA. The CDR3 extends over 14 amino acids.